This entry describes one TCR beta chain. Its antigen is undetermined. V lost 5 bases and J lost 6; bases outside the gene matches: 0. CDR3 length: 12 amino acids. The sample comes from a study of T cells after yellow fever vaccination. Whole-study results and caveats: Once the booster was given, most primary-vaccination clones reappeared, at approximately 97% for CD4 and more than 85% for CD8.

Universal primer sites and UMIs were introduced during 5'RACE template-switching synthesis of TCR cDNA. TCRdb called the 5' RACE reads again in MiXCR, with one record for every CDR3 protein. The table records about 50,000 distinct CDR3 sequences, roughly 6.9% of them present only once. The V gene is TRBV12-3 or TRBV12-4, the J gene TRBJ2-2; TRBD1 matches 7 bases. The clonotype was recovered from a man aged 18 to 30 who received the YFV17D yellow fever vaccine. The material was CD8+ T cells sorted from PBMCs, obtained on the day of the first yellow fever vaccination. The CDR3 reads CASSGQAGELFF. CDR3 bases: TGTGCCAGCAGTGGACAGGCCGGGGAGCTGTTTTTT.